This T cell receptor beta chain was documented in a study of blood T cells in healthy people across ages. Points from the study as a whole: There was a strong correlation between TCR beta diversity and naive T cell percentage. From one million sequenced T cells, diversity estimates were lower bounds. Diversity was higher, and naive CD4+ cells more numerous, in long-lived donors than in aged donors.

Then a second PCR, running roughly 7 to 11 cycles, was carried out with a sample-barcoded 5' primer and a J-beta primer mix. TCRdb used MiXCR to reprocess the 5' RACE reads, holding one entry per CDR3 protein. This table has about 1.6 million distinct CDR3 sequences, about 31% appearing once. Note on this clonotype: Antigen: not known. The junction does not match germline at one end; this may be a read error.

Germline assignment: CDR1 SGHRS and CDR2 YFSETQ. CDR3 size: 16 residues. This chain connects TRBV5-1 to TRBJ2-1; a weak D match, TRBD1 (7 bases). The specimen was blood. The receptor comes from a woman under 40 in good health. Here the CDR3 DNA reads TGCGCCAGCCGGAGGGGGCTGGGGAGCTCCTACAATGGGCAGTTCTTC. Residues: CASRRGLGSSYNGQFF.